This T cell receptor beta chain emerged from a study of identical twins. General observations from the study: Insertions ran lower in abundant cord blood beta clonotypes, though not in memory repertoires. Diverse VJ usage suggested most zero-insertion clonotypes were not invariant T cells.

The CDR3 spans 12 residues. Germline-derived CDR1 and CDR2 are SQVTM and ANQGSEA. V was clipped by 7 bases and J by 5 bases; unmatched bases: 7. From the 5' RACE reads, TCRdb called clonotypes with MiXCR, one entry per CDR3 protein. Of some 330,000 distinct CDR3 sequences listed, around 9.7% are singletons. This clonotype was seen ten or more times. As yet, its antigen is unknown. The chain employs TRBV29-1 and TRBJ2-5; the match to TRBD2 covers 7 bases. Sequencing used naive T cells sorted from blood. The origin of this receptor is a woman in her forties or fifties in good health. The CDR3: CSASYGGETQYF. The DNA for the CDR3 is TGCAGCGCAAGTTACGGGGGGGAGACCCAGTACTTC.